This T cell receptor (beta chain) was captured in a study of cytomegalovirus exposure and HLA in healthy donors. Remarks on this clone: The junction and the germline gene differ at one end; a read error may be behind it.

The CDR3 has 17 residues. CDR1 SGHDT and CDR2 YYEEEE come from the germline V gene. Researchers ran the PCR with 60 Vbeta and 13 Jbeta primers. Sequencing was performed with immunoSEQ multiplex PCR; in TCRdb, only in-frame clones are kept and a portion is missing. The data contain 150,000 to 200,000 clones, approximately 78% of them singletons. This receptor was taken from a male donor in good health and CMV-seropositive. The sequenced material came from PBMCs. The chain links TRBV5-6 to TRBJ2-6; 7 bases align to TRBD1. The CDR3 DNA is TGTGCCAGCAGCCGAGTGACAGGGCCAGCTGGGGCCAACGGCCTGACTTTC. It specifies CASSRVTGPAGANGLTF.